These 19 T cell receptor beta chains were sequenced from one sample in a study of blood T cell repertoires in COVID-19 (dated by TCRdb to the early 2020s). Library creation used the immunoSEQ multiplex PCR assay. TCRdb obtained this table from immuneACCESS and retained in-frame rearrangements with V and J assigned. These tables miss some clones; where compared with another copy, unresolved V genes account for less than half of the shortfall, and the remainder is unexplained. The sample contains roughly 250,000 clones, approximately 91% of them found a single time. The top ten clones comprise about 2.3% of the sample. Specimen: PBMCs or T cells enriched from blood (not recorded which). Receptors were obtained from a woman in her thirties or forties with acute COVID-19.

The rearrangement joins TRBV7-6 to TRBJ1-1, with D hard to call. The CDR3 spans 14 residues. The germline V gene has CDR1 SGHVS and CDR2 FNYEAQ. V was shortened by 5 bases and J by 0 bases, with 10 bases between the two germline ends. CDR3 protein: CASSPGSLNTEAFF. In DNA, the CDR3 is TGTGCCAGCAGCCCGGGGAGTCTGAACACTGAAGCTTTCTTT.

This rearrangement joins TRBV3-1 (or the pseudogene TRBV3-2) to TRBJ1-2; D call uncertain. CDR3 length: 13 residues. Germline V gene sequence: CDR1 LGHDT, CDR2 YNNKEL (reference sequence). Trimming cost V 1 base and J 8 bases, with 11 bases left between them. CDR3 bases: TGTGCCAGCAGCCAAGGGGATCGGGGAGGCTACACCTTC. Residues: CASSQGDRGGYTF.

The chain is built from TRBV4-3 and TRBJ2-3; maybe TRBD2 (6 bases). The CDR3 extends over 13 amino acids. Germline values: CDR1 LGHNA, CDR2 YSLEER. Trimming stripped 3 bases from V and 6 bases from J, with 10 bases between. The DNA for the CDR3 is TGCGCCAGCAGCCAGACTAGGCAGGATACGCAGTATTTT. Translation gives CASSQTRQDTQYF.

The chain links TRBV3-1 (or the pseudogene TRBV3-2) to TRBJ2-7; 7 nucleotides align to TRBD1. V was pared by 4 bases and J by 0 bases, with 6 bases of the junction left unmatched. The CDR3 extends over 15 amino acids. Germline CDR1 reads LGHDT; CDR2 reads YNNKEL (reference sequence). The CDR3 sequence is CASSRTGPSSYEQYF. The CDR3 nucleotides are TGTGCCAGCAGCCGGACAGGCCCGAGCTCCTACGAGCAGTACTTC.

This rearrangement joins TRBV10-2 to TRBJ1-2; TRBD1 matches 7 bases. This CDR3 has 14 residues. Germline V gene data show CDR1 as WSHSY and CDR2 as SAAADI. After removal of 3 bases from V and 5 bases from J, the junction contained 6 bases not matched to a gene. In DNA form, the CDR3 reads TGCGCCAGCAGTGACAGGGGGACGGGGTATGGCTACACCTTC. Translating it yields CASSDRGTGYGYTF.

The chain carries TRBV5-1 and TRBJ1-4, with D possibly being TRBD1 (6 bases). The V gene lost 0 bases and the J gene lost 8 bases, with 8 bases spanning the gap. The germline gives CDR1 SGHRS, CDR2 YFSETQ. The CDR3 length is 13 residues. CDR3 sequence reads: CASSLEQGEKLFF. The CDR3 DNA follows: TGCGCCAGCAGCTTGGAACAGGGCGAAAAACTGTTTTTT.

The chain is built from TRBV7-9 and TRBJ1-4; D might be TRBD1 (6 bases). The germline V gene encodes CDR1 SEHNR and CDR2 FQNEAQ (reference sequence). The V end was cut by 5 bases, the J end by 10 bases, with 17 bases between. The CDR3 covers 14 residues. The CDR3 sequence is CASSTRGRVGKLFF. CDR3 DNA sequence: TGTGCCAGCAGCACCAGGGGTAGGGTTGGAAAACTGTTTTTT.

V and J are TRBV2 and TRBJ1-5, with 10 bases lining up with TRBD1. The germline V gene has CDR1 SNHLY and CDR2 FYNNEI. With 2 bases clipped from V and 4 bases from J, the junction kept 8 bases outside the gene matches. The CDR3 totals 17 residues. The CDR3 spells CASSELTGGRGNQPQHF. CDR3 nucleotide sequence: TGTGCCAGCAGTGAATTGACAGGGGGCCGGGGAAATCAGCCCCAGCATTTT.

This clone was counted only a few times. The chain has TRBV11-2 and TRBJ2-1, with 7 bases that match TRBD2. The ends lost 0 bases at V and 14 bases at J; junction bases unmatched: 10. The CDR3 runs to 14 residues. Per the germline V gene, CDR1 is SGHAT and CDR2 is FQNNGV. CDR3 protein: CASSLDPRLASEFF. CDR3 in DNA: TGTGCCAGCAGCTTAGACCCCCGACTAGCTTCTGAGTTCTTC.

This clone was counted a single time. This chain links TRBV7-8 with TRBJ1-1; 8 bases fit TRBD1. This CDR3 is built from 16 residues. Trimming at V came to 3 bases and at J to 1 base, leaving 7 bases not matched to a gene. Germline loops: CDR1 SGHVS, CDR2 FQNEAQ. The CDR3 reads CASSLGTGGKNTEAFF. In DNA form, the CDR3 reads TGTGCCAGCAGCTTGGGCACAGGGGGGAAGAACACTGAAGCTTTCTTT.

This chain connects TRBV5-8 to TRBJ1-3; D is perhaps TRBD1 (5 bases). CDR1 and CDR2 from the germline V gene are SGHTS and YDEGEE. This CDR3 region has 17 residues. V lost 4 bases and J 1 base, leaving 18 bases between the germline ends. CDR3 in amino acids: CASSAGTSVGSGNTIYF. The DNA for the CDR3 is TGTGCCAGCAGCGCCGGGACTTCCGTCGGGTCTGGAAACACCATATATTTT.

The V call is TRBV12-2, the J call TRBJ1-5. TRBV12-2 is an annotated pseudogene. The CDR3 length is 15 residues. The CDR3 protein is CASRLSRPGNQPQHF. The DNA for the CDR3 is TGTGCAAGTCGCTTATCCCGGCCCGGGAATCAGCCCCAGCATTTT.

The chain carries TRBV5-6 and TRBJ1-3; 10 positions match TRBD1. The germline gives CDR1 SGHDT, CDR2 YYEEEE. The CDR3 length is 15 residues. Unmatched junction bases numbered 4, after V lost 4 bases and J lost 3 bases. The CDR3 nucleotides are TGTGCCAGCAGCCGAAGGACAGGGGGTGGAAACACCATATATTTT. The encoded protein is CASSRRTGGGNTIYF.

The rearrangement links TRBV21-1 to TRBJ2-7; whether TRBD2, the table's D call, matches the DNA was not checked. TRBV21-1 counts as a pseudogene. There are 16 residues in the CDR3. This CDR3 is CASSWVASGGPYGQYF. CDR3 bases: TGTGCCAGCAGCTGGGTCGCTAGCGGGGGGCCCTACGGGCAGTACTTC.

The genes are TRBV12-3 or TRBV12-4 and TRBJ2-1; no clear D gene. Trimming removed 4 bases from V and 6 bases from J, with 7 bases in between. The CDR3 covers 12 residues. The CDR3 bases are TGTGCCAGCAGTTCCCTTCGCAATGAGCAGTTCTTC. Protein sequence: CASSSLRNEQFF.

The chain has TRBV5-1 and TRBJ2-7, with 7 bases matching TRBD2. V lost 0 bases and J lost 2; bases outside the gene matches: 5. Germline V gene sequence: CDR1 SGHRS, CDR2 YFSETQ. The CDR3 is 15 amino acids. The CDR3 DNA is TGCGCCAGCAGCTTGGTCCCTAGCGGAACCTACGAGCAGTACTTC. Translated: CASSLVPSGTYEQYF.

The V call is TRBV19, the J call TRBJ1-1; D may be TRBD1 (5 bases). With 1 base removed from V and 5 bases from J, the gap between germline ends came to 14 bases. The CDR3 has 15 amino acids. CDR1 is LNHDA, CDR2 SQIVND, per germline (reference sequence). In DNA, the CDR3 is TGTGCCAGTAGTATAGGTGGGGGGTCGGAAACTGAAGCTTTCTTT. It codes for CASSIGGGSETEAFF.

CDR3 nucleotides: TGTGCCAGCAGCCAAGATAATGTGAGGTACCGCTATGGCTACACCTTC. The encoded protein is CASSQDNVRYRYGYTF. The genes are TRBV14 and TRBJ1-2, with D unresolved. The CDR3 runs to 16 residues. Deletions cut 0 bases from V and 4 bases from J, with 15 bases between. Germline CDR1 SGHDN, CDR2 FVKESK.

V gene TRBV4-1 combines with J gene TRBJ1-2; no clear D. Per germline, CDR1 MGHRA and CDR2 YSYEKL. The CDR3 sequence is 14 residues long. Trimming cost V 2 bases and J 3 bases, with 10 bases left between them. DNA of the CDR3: TGCGCCAGCAGCCAATCGCCCGGGGACTATGGCTACACCTTC. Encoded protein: CASSQSPGDYGYTF.